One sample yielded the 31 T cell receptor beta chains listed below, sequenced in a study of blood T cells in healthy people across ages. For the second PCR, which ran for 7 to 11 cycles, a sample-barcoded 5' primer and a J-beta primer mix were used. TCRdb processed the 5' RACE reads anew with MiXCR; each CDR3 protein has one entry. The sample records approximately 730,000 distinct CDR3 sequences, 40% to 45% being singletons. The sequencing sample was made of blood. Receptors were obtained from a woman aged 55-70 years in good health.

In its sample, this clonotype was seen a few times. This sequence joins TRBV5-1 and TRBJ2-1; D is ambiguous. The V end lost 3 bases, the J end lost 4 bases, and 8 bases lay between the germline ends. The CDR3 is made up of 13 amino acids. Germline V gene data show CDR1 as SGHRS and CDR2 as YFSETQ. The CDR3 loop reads CASSWWGYNEQFF. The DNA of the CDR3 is TGCGCCAGCAGCTGGTGGGGTTACAATGAGCAGTTCTTC.

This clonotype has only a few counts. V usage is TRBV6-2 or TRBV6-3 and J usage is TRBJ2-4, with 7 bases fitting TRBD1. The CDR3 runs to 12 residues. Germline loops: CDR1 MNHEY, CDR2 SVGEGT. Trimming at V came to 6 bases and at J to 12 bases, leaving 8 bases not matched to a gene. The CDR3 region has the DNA TGTGCCAGCAGCGAATCAACAGGGGATCAGTACTTC. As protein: CASSESTGDQYF.

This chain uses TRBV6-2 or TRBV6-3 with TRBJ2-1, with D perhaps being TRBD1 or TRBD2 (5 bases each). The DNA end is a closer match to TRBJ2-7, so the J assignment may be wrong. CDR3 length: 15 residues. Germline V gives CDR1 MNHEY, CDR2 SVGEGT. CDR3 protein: CASSRDHSSYNEQYF. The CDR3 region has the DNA TGTGCCAGCAGCCGGGACCACAGCTCCTACAATGAGCAGTACTTC.

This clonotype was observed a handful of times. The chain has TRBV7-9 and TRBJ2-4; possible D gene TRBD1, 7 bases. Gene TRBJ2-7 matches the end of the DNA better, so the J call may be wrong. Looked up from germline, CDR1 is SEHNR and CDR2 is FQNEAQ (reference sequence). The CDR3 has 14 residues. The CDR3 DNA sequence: TGTGCCAGCAGCCCCAGGGGGGCGACCTACGAGCAGTACTTC. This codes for CASSPRGATYEQYF.

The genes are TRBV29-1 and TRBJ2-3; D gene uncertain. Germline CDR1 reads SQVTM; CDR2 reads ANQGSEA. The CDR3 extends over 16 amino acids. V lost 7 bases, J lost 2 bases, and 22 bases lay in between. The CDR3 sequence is CSAKGLARGFTDTQYF. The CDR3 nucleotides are TGCAGCGCCAAGGGATTAGCTCGAGGTTTCACAGATACGCAGTATTTT.

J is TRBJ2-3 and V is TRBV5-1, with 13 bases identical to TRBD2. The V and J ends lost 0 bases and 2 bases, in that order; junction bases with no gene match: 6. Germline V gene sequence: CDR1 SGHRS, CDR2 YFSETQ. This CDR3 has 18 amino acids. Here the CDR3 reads CASSLGWTSGRITDTQYF. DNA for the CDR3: TGCGCCAGCAGCTTGGGATGGACTAGCGGGAGAATCACAGATACGCAGTATTTT.

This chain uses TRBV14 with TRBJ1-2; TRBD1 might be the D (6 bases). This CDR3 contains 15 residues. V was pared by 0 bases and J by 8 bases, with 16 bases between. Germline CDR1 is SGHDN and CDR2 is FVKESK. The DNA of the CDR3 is TGTGCCAGCAGCCAAGAGGGACACTCTTATGGGGGCTACACCTTC. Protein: CASSQEGHSYGGYTF.

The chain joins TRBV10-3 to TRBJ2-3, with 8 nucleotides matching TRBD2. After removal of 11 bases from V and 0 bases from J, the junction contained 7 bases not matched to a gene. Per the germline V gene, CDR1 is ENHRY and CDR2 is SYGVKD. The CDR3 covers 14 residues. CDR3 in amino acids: CASGGGESTDTQYF. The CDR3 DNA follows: TGTGCCTCCGGGGGGGGAGAAAGCACAGATACGCAGTATTTT.

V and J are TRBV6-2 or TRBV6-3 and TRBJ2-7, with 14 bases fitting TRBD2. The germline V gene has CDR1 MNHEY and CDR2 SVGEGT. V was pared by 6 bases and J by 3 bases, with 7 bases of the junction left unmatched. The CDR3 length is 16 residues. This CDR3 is CASRGLAGDPGYEQYF. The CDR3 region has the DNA TGTGCCAGCAGGGGACTAGCGGGAGACCCGGGCTACGAGCAGTACTTC.

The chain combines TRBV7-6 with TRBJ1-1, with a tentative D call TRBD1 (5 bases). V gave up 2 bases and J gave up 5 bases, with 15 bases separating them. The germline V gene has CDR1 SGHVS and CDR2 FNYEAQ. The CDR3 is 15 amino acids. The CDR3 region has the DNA TGTGCCAGCAGCTTACAAGGCCGGGGCTGGACTGAAGCTTTCTTT. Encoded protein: CASSLQGRGWTEAFF.

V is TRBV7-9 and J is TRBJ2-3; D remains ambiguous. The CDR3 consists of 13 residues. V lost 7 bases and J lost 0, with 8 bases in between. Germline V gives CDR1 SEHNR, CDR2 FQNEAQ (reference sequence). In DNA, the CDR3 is TGTGCCAGCACCCAAGCTAGCACAGATACGCAGTATTTT. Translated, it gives CASTQASTDTQYF.

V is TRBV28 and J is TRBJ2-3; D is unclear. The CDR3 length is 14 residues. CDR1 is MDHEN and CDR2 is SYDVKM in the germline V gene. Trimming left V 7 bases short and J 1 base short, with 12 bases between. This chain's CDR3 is CASTSSIRTDTQYF. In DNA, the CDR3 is TGTGCCAGCACGTCCTCCATACGCACAGATACGCAGTATTTT.

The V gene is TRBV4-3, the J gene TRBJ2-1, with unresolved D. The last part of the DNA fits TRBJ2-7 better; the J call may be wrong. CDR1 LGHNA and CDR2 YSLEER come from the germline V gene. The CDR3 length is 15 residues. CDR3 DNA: TGCGCCAGCAGCCAAGGAAAGGCCGCCTACAATGAGCAGTACTTC. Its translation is CASSQGKAAYNEQYF.

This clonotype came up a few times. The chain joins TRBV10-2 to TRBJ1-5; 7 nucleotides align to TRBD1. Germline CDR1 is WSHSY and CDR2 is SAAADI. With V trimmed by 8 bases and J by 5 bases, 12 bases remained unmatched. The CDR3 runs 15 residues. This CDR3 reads CASGGGTELYQPQHF. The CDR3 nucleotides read TGCGCCAGCGGGGGCGGGACAGAGCTTTATCAGCCCCAGCATTTT.

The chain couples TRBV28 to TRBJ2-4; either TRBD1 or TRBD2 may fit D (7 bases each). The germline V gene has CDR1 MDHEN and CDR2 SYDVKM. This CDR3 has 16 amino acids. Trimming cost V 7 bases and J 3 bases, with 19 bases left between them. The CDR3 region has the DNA TGTGCCAGCACCCAGGGGGGGGGCGCTGGCAAAAACATTCAGTACTTC. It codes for CASTQGGGAGKNIQYF.

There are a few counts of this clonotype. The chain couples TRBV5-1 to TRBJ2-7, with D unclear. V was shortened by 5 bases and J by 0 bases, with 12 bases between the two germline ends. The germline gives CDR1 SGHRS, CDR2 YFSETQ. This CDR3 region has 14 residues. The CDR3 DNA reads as TGCGCCAGCAGTCCCCAGCAGTCCTCCTACGAGCAGTACTTC. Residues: CASSPQQSSYEQYF. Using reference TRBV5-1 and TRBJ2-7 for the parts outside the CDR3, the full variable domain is KAGVTQTPRYLIKTRGQQVTLSCSPISGHRSVSWYQQTPGQGLQFLFEYFSETQRNKGNFPGRFSGRQFSNSRSEMNVSTLELGDSALYLCASSPQQSSYEQYFGPGTRLTVT.

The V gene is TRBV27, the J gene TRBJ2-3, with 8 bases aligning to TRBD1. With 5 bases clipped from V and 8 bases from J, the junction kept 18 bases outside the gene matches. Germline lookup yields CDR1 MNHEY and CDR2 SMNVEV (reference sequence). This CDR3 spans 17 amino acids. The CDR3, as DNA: TGTGCCAGCAGTCCCAAGCCTCTTTCCGGACAGGGCGCTACGCAGTATTTT. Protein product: CASSPKPLSGQGATQYF.

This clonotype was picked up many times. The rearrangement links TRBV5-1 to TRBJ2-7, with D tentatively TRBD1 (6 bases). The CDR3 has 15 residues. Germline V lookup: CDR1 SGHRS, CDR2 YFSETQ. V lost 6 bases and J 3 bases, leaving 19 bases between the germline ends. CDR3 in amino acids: CASTPTRQARYEQYF. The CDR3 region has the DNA TGCGCCAGCACCCCGACGCGACAGGCCCGCTACGAGCAGTACTTC.

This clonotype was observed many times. The CDR3 here is CSALGQESTDTQYF. Here the CDR3 DNA reads TGCAGCGCTCTGGGACAGGAGAGCACAGATACGCAGTATTTT. The chain has TRBV29-1 and TRBJ2-3, with 8 bases identical to TRBD1. V trimming: 7 bases; J trimming: 0 bases; junction bases outside the gene matches: 6. The CDR3 is made up of 14 amino acids. Germline loops: CDR1 SQVTM, CDR2 ANQGSEA.

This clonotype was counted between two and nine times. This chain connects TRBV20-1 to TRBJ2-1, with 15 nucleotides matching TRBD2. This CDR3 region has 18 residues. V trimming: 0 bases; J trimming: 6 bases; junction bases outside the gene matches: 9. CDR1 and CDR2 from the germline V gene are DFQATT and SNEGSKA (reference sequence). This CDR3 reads CSARDLGGLAGGGNEQFF. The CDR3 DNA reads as TGCAGTGCTAGAGACCTCGGCGGACTAGCGGGAGGGGGCAATGAGCAGTTCTTC.

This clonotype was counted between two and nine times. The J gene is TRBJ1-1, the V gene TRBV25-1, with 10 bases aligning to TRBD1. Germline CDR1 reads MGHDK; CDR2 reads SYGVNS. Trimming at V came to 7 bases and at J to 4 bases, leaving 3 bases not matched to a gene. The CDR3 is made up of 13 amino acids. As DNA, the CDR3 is TGTGCCAGCACAGGACAGGGGGTCACTGAAGCTTTCTTT. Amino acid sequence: CASTGQGVTEAFF.

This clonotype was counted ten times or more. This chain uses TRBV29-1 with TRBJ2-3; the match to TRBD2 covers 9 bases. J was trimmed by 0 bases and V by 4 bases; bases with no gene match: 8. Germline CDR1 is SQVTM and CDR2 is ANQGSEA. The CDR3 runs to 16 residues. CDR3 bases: TGCAGCGTTGGTCTAGCGGGACGACATAGCACAGATACGCAGTATTTT. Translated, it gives CSVGLAGRHSTDTQYF.

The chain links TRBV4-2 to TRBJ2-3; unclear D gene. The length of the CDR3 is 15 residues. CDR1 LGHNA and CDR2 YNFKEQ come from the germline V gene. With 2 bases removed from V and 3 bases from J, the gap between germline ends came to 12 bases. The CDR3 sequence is CASSQPNLGTDTQYF. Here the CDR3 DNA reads TGTGCCAGCAGCCAACCGAACCTCGGTACAGATACGCAGTATTTT.

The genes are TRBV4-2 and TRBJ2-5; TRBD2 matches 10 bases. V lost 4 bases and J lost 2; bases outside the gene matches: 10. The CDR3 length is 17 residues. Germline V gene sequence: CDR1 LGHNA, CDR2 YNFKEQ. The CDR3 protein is CASSPRRTSGKQETQYF. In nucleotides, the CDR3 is TGTGCCAGCAGCCCAAGGCGGACTAGCGGAAAGCAAGAGACCCAGTACTTC.

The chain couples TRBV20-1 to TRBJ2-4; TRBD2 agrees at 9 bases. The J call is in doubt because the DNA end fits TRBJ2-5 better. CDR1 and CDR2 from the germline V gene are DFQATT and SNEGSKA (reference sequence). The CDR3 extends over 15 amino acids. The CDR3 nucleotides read TGCAGTGCCGCCCCACTAGCGGGCTTTAGGGAGACCCAGTACTTC. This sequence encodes CSAAPLAGFRETQYF.

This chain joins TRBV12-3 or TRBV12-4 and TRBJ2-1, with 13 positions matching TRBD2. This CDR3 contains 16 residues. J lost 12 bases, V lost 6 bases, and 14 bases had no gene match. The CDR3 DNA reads TGTGCCAGCAGGGGGGCCGGGACTAGCGGGACTGTGGGGCAGTTCTTC. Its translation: CASRGAGTSGTVGQFF.

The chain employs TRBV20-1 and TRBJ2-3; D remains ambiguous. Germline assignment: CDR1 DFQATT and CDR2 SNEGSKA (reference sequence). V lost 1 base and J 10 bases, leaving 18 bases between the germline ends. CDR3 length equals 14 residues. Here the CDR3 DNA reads TGCAGTGCTAGAGCGACTGGTCTGGGAAATGCGCAGTATTTT. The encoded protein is CSARATGLGNAQYF.

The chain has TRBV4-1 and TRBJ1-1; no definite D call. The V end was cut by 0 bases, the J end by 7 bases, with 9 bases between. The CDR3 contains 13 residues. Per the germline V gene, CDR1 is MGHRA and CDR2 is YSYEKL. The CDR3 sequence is CASSQDSQIEAFF. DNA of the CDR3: TGCGCCAGCAGCCAAGATAGCCAGATTGAAGCTTTCTTT.

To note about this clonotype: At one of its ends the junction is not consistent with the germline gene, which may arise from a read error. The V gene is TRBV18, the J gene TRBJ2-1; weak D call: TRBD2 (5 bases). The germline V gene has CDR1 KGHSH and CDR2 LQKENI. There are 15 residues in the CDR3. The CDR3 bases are TGTGCCAGCTTACCACGGGAAGCCTCCTACAATGAGCAGTTCTTC. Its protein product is CASLPREASYNEQFF. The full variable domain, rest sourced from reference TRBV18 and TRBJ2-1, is NAGVMQNPRHLVRRRGQEARLRCSPMKGHSHVYWYRQLPEEGLKFMVYLQKENIIDESGMPKERFSAEFPKEGPSILRIQQVVRGDSAAYFCASLPREASYNEQFFGPGTRLTVL.

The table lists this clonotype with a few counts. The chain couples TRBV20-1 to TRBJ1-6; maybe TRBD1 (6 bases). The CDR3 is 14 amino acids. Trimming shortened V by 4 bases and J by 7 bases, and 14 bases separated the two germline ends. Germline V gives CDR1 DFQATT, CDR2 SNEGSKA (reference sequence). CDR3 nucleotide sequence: TGCAGTGCTACCCACGGACAGTTGAATTCACCCCTCCACTTT. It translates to CSATHGQLNSPLHF.

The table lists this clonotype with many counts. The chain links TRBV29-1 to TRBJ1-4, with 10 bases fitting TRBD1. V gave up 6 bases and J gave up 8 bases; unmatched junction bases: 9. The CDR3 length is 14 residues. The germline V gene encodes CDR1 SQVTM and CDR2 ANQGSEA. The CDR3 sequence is CSVVRQGANEKLFF. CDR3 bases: TGCAGCGTGGTGAGACAGGGGGCCAACGAAAAACTGTTTTTT.